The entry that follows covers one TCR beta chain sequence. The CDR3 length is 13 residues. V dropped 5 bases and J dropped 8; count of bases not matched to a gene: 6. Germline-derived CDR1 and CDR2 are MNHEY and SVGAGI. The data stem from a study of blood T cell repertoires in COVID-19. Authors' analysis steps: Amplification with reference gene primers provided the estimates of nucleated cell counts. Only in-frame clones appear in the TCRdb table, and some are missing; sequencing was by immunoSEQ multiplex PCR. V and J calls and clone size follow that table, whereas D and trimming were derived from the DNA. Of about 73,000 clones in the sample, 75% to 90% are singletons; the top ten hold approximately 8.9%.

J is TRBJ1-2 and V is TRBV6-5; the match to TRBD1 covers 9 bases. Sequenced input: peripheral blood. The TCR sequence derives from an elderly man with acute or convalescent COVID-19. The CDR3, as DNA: TGTGCCAGCAGTCCTCGGGACAGGGCCGGCTACACCTTC. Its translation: CASSPRDRAGYTF.